These T cell receptor beta chains were read from a single sample in a study of blood T cell repertoires in COVID-19. Method: immunoSEQ multiplex PCR; TCRdb's copy keeps in-frame clones and lacks some. In the table there are roughly 400,000 clones, roughly 90% of which are singletons. Sequences were obtained from PBMCs or T cells enriched from blood (not recorded which). These receptor sequences come from a woman aged 18-35 years who had been exposed to COVID-19. The CDR3 runs from the conserved cysteine through the conserved F or W. A D gene is named only where the DNA matches it firmly. Not all rows give a size; the values are once, few, many and, for expanded clones, a class.

V,J,D,size,CDR3,DNA
TRBV7-2,TRBJ1-2,.,.,CASRAGGKNYGYTF,TGTGCCAGCCGAGCCGGGGGTAAGAACTATGGCTACACCTTC
TRBV5-1,TRBJ1-1,.,once,CASSLASGTEAFF,TGCGCCAGCAGCTTGGCCTCGGGCACTGAAGCTTTCTTT
TRBV5-5,TRBJ1-2,.,once,CASSLDGGYTF,TGTGCCAGCAGCTTGGACGGGGGATACACCTTC
TRBV19,TRBJ1-3,TRBD1,few,CASSETVTGTGGNTIYF,TGTGCCAGTAGTGAAACCGTCACCGGGACAGGAGGAAACACCATATATTTT
TRBV2,TRBJ1-6,.,once,CASSGTAYNSPLHF,TGTGCCAGCAGTGGGACAGCATATAATTCACCCCTCCACTTT
TRBV4-3,TRBJ2-3,TRBD2,.,CASSQRGAGLDTQYF,TGCGCCAGCAGCCAGCGGGGGGCCGGCTTGGATACGCAGTATTTT
TRBV19,TRBJ2-5,TRBD1,.,CASSIARANDRGEETQYF,TGTGCCAGTAGTATTGCCCGGGCCAACGACAGGGGGGAAGAGACCCAGTACTTC
TRBV5-4,TRBJ1-2,.,.,CASSPGFLDYGYTF,TGTGCCAGCAGCCCAGGGTTCTTGGACTATGGCTACACCTTC
TRBV2,TRBJ2-5,TRBD2,.,CASSPIFGRGVEETQYF,TGTGCCAGCAGTCCCATTTTTGGGCGGGGGGTCGAAGAGACCCAGTACTTC
TRBV7-6,TRBJ2-1,.,.,CASSLWSGSYNEQFF,TGTGCCAGCAGCTTATGGAGTGGGTCCTACAATGAGCAGTTCTTC
TRBV7-8,TRBJ2-7,.,.,CASSLDPGYEQYF,TGTGCCAGCAGCTTAGATCCGGGCTACGAGCAGTACTTC
TRBV27,TRBJ1-2,TRBD1,.,CASSLYRDSIVRYTF,TGTGCCAGCAGTCTCTACCGGGACAGCATCGTCCGCTACACCTTC
TRBV19,TRBJ1-1,.,.,CASSLQGPTEAFF,TGTGCCAGTAGCCTACAGGGCCCCACTGAAGCTTTCTTT
TRBV7-8,TRBJ1-4,.,.,CASSLSTGSTRVGEKLFF,TGTGCCAGCAGCTTATCCACGGGAAGCACACGGGTCGGGGAAAAACTGTTTTTT
TRBV5-1,TRBJ2-1,.,.,CASSLGQGIDNEQFF,TGCGCCAGCAGCTTGGGGCAGGGAATCGACAATGAGCAGTTCTTC
TRBV15,TRBJ2-7,TRBD2,once,CATSSGTSFYEQYF,TGTGCCACCAGCAGCGGGACTAGTTTCTACGAGCAGTACTTC
TRBV10-3,TRBJ2-7,TRBD1,.,CAISGDSYYEQYF,TGTGCCATCAGTGGGGACAGCTACTACGAGCAGTACTTC
TRBV9,TRBJ2-1,TRBD2,.,CASSVQGLAGGRYNEQFF,TGTGCCAGCAGCGTCCAGGGACTAGCGGGAGGGCGATACAATGAGCAGTTCTTC
TRBV5-1,TRBJ2-7,TRBD1,.,CASCVWGQSEQYF,TGCGCCAGTTGCGTATGGGGACAGAGCGAGCAGTACTTC
TRBV28,TRBJ1-6,TRBD1,.,CASSSGGQGSPLHF,TGTGCCAGCAGTTCAGGGGGCCAGGGTTCACCCCTCCACTTT
TRBV7-9,TRBJ2-2,.,.,CASSPPDRGTGELFF,TGTGCCAGCAGCCCCCCGGACAGAGGGACCGGGGAGCTGTTTTTT
TRBV5-4,TRBJ1-2,.,.,CASSLDRSNYGYTF,TGTGCCAGCAGCTTGGACAGGTCTAACTATGGCTACACCTTC
TRBV28,TRBJ1-2,.,.,CASSFITAVNYGYTF,TGTGCCAGCAGTTTCATAACAGCAGTTAACTATGGCTACACCTTC
TRBV5-6,TRBJ2-3,.,.,CASSFSGVGTDTQYF,TGTGCCAGCAGCTTCTCGGGAGTTGGCACAGATACGCAGTATTTT
TRBV5-4,TRBJ1-5,.,.,CASSQQGTQPQHF,TGTGCCAGCAGCCAGCAGGGAACCCAGCCCCAGCATTTT
TRBV29-1,TRBJ2-3,TRBD1,.,CSTRGQDEADTQYF,TGCAGTACGCGGGGACAGGATGAAGCAGATACGCAGTATTTT
TRBV6-1,TRBJ2-1,.,.,CASSEPWDTYNEQFF,TGTGCCAGCAGTGAACCATGGGACACTTACAATGAGCAGTTCTTC
TRBV19,TRBJ1-4,.,few,CASKMGQRNEKLFF,TGTGCCAGTAAAATGGGGCAGCGTAATGAAAAACTGTTTTTT
TRBV15,TRBJ1-2,TRBD1,once,CATSRGPGTEKWGYTF,TGTGCCACCAGCAGAGGGCCCGGGACAGAAAAATGGGGCTACACCTTC
TRBV27,TRBJ1-1,TRBD1,.,CASSTGEGQGARTEAFF,TGTGCCAGCAGTACCGGGGAGGGACAGGGGGCTAGAACTGAAGCTTTCTTT
TRBV27,TRBJ2-4,TRBD2,.,CASTLQPGGGSIQYF,TGTGCCAGCACCCTTCAGCCAGGCGGGGGTAGCATTCAGTACTTC